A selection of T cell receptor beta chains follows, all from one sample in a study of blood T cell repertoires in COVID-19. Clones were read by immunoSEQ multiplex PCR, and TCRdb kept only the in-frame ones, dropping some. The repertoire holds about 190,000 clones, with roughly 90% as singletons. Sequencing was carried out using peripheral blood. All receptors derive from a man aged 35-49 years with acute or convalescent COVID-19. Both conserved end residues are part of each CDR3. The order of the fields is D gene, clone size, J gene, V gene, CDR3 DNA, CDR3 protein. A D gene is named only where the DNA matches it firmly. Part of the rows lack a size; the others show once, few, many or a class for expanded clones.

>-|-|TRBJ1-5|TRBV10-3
TGTGCCATCAGTGAGTCGACCATGAGAGGGATACAGCCCCAGCATTTT
CAISESTMRGIQPQHF
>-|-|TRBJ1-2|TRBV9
TGTGCCAGCTCCGACCGGGTGGGGGAGGGTCCAGTTTATGGCTACACCTTC
CASSDRVGEGPVYGYTF
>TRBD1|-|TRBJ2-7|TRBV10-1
TGCGCCAGCAGTGAGTCGGGGACAGTTGACGAGCAGTACTTC
CASSESGTVDEQYF
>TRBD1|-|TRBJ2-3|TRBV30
TGTGCCTGGACCCGGGACAGGAGCACAGATACGCAGTATTTT
CAWTRDRSTDTQYF
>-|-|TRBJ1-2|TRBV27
TGTGCCAGCAGTTTTGGGGGGGATGGCTACACCTTC
CASSFGGDGYTF
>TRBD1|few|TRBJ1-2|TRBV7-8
TGTGCCAGCAGCTTAGAGGCAGGGGGCGCGGGTCACTATGGCTACACCTTC
CASSLEAGGAGHYGYTF
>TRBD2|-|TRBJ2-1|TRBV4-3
TGCGCCAGCAGCCAAGGTGTGGGACTAGCGGGCCATGAGCAGTTCTTC
CASSQGVGLAGHEQFF
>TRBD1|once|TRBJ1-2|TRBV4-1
TGCGCCAGCAGCCAAGAAGGACAGGACGCTTTGTATGGCTACACCTTC
CASSQEGQDALYGYTF
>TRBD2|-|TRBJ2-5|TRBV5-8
TGTGCCAGCAGCTTTAGCGGGGGAAAAGAGACCCAGTACTTC
CASSFSGGKETQYF
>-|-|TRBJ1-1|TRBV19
TGTGCCAGTGGTGAAATAGGGGAGGGTGAGAACACTGAAGCTTTCTTT
CASGEIGEGENTEAFF
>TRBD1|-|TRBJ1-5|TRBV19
TGTGCCAGTAGTCACTCCGGGACAGGGGCAACTAATCAGCCCCAGCATTTT
CASSHSGTGATNQPQHF
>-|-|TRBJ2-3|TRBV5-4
TGTGCCAGCAGCTTGACAGGTCCTATAGGGAGCACAGATACGCAGTATTTT
CASSLTGPIGSTDTQYF
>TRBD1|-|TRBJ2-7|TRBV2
TGTGCCAGCAGTGCAGACAGGGCCCACGAGCAGTACTTC
CASSADRAHEQYF
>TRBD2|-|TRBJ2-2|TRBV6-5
TGTGCCAGCAGCAATAGCGGGGGACGGACCGGGGAGCTGTTTTTT
CASSNSGGRTGELFF
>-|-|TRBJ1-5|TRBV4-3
TGCGCCAGCAGCCAAGACAGCGGGGGGCTCGGGCAGCCCCAGCATTTT
CASSQDSGGLGQPQHF
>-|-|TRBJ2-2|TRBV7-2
TGTGCCAGCAGCTCAATCACCGGGGAGCTGTTTTTT
CASSSITGELFF